This T cell receptor (beta chain) was captured by sequencing in a study of T cell changes during pregnancy in multiple sclerosis. Per the germline V gene, CDR1 is MDHEN and CDR2 is SYDVKM. This CDR3 contains 14 residues. The V segment lost 5 bases and the J segment 2 bases; nucleotides outside the gene matches: 3. Generated by immunoSEQ multiplex PCR, the TCRdb table keeps only in-frame clones and is missing some. The repertoire consists of 65,000 to 75,000 clones, with 80% to 95% occurring once and the leading ten covering approximately 3.3%. This TCR derives from a female donor in good health, enrolled as a control in a pregnancy study. The source material was peripheral blood, sampled after pregnancy. V is TRBV28 and J is TRBJ2-7, with 10 bases aligning to TRBD1. CDR3 amino acids: CASSRDRGPYEQYF. Written as DNA, the CDR3 is TGTGCCAGCAGTCGGGACAGGGGTCCCTACGAGCAGTACTTC.